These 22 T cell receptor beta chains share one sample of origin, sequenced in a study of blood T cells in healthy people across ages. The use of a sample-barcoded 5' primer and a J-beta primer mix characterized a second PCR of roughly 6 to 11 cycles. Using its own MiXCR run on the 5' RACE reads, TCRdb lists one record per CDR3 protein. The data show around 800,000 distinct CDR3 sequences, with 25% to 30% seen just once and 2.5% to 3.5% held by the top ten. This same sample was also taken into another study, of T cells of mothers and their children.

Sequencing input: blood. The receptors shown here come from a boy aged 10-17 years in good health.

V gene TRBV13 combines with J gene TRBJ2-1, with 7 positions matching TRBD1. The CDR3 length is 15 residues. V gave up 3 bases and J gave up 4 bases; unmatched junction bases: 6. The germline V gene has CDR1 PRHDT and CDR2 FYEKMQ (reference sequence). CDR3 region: CASSFGDSPYNEQFF. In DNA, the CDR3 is TGTGCCAGCAGCTTTGGGGACAGTCCGTACAATGAGCAGTTCTTC.

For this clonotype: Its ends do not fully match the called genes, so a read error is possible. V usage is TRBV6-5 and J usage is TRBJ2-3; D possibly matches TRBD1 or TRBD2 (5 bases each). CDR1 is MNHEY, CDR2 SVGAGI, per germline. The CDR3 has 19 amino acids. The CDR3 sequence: CTSSYRSMTRGYGGDTQYF. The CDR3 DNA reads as TGTACCAGCAGTTACCGAAGCATGACTCGGGGCTATGGCGGCGATACGCAGTATTTT.

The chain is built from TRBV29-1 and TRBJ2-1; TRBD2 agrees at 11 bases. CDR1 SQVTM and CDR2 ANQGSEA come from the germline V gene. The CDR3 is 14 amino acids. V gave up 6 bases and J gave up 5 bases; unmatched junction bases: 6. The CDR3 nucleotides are TGCAGCGTCGAAACTAGCGGGGGAAACAATGAGCAGTTCTTC. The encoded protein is CSVETSGGNNEQFF.

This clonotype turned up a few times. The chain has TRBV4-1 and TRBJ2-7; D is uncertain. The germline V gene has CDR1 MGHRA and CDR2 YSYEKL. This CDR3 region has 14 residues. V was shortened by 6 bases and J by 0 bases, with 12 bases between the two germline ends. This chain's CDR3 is CASSLRSSSYEQYF. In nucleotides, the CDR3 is TGCGCCAGCAGTCTGCGGTCGAGCTCCTACGAGCAGTACTTC.

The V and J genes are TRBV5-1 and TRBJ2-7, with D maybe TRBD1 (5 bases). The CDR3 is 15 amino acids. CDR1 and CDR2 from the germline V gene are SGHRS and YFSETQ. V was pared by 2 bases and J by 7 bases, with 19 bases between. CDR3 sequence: CASSLTGASIGEQYF. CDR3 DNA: TGCGCCAGCAGCTTAACAGGAGCCTCTATCGGGGAGCAGTACTTC.

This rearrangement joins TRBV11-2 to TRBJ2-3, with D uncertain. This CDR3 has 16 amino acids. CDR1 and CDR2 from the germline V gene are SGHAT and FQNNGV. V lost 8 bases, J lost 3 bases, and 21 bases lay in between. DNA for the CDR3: TGTGCCAGCGATCGTCCGGTGGATAAAGCAACAGATACGCAGTATTTT. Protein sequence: CASDRPVDKATDTQYF.

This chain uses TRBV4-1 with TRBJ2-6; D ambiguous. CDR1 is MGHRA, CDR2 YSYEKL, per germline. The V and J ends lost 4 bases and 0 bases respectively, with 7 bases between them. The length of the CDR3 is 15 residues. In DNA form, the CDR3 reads TGCGCCAGCAGCCGTGAATACTCTGGGGCCAACGTCCTGACTTTC. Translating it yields CASSREYSGANVLTF.

The CDR3 nucleotides are TGCGCCAGCAGCCCTGGCCCGACTAGTGGCGCATGGTACTTC. Protein: CASSPGPTSGAWYF. The chain links TRBV5-1 to TRBJ2-4, with D possibly matching TRBD2 (6 bases). The germline V gene has CDR1 SGHRS and CDR2 YFSETQ. The V end was cut by 4 bases, the J end by 15 bases, with 23 bases between. The CDR3 totals 14 residues.

The CDR3 DNA reads TGTGCCAGCAGCCAAGAGGCGAGGACTGGAAACACCATATATTTT. Protein product: CASSQEARTGNTIYF. The chain links TRBV4-2 to TRBJ1-3; D is undetermined. The CDR3 contains 15 residues. The germline V gene has CDR1 LGHNA and CDR2 YNFKEQ. Deletions cut 0 bases from V and 2 bases from J, with 8 bases between.

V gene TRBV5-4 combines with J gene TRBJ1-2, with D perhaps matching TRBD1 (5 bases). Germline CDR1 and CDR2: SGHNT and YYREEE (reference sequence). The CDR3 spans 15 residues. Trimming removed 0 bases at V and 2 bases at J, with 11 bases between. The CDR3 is CASSLAQGTNYGYTF. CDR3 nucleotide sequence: TGTGCCAGCAGCTTGGCGCAAGGGACCAACTATGGCTACACCTTC.

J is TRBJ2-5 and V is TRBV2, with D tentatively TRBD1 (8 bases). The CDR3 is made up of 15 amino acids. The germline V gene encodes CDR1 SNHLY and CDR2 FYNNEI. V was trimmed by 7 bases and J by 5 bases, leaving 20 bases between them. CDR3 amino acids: CASTQQGGGKETQYF. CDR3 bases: TGTGCCAGCACTCAACAGGGGGGGGGAAAGGAGACCCAGTACTTC.

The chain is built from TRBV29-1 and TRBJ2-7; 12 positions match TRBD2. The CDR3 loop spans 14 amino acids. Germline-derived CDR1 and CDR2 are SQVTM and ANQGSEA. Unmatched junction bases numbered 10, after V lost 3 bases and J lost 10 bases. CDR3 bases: TGCAGCGTTGACCTAGCGGGGGGGCCAAGGGAACAGTACTTC. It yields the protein CSVDLAGGPREQYF.

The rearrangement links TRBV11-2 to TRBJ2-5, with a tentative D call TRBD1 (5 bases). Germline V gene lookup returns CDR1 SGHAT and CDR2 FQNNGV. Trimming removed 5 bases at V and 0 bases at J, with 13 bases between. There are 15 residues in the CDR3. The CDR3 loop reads CASSPPTEYQETQYF. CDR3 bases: TGTGCCAGCAGCCCCCCGACAGAGTACCAAGAGACCCAGTACTTC.

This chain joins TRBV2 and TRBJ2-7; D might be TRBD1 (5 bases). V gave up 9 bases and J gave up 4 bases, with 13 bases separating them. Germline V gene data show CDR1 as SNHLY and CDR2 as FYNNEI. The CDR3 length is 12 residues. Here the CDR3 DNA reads TGTGCCAGTACAGGTCCTCGGTACGAGCAGTACTTC. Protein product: CASTGPRYEQYF.

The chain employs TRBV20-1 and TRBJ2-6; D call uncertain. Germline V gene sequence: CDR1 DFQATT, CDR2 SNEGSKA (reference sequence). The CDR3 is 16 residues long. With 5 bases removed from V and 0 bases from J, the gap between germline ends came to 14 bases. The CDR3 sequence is CSAGPRPSSGANVLTF. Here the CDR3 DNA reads TGCAGTGCTGGACCGCGACCAAGCTCTGGGGCCAACGTCCTGACTTTC.

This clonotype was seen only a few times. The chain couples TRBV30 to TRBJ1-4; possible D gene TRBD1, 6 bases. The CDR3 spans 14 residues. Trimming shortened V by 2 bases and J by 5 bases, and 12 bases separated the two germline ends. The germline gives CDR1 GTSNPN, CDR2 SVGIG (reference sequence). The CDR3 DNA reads TGTGCCTGGAGTCGGGGGGCGCTGAATGAAAAACTGTTTTTT. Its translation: CAWSRGALNEKLFF.

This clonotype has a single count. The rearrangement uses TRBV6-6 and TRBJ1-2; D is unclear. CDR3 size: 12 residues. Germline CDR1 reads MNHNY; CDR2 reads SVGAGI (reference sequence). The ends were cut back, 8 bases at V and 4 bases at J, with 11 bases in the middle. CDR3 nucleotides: TGTGCCAGCGGTATATTTAGCTATGGCTACACCTTC. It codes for CASGIFSYGYTF.

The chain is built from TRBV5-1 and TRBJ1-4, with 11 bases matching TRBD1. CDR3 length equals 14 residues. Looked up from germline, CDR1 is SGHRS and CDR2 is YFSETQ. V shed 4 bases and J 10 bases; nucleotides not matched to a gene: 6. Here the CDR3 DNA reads TGCGCCAGCAGCCCGGGACAGGGGGAAGGAAAACTGTTTTTT. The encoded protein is CASSPGQGEGKLFF.

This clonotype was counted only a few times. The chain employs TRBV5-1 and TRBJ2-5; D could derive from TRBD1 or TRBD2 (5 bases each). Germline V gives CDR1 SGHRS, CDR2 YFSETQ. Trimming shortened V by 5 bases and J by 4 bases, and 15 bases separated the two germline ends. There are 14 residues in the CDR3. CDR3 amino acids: CASSEGVRGETQYF. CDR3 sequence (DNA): TGCGCCAGCAGTGAAGGGGTGAGGGGAGAGACCCAGTACTTC. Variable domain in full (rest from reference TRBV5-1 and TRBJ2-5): KAGVTQTPRYLIKTRGQQVTLSCSPISGHRSVSWYQQTPGQGLQFLFEYFSETQRNKGNFPGRFSGRQFSNSRSEMNVSTLELGDSALYLCASSEGVRGETQYFGPGTRLLVL.

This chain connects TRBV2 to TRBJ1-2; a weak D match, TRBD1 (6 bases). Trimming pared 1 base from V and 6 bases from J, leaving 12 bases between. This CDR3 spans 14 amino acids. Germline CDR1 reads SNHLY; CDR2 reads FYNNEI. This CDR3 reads CASSEEGGRHGYTF. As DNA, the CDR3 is TGTGCCAGCAGTGAAGAGGGGGGGAGACATGGCTACACCTTC.

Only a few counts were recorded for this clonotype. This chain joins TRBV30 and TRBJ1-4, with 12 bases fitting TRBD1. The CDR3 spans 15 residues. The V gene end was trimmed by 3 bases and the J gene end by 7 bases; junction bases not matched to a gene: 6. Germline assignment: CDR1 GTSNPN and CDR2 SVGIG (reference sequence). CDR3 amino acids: CAWSEPGQGAEKLFF. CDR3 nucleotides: TGTGCCTGGAGCGAACCGGGACAGGGGGCTGAAAAACTGTTTTTT.

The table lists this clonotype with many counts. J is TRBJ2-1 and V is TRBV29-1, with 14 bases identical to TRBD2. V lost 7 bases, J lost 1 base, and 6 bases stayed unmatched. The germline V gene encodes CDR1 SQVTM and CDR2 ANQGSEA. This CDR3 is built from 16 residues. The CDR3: CSAMGLAGVSYNEQFF. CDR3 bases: TGCAGCGCTATGGGACTAGCGGGGGTTTCCTACAATGAGCAGTTCTTC.